This TCR beta chain was captured in a study of chemoradiotherapy in HPV16-positive cancers. The V gene lost 2 bases and the J gene lost 0 bases, with 2 bases spanning the gap. The germline gives CDR1 MGHRA, CDR2 YSYEKL. This CDR3 has 13 amino acids. TCRdb's copy holds only in-frame clones and misses some; the assay was immunoSEQ multiplex PCR. The table records 850 to 950 clones, about nine tenths of them present only once. Samples were taken several times over chemoradiotherapy. The sample was tumor tissue, taken from a patient who underwent chemoradiotherapy. The sequence was collected from a human donor with HPV-associated anogenital cancer. The chain combines TRBV4-1 with TRBJ1-3; D is unclear. CDR3 protein: CASSQYSGNTIYF. CDR3 in DNA: TGCGCCAGCAGCCAATACTCTGGAAACACCATATATTTT.